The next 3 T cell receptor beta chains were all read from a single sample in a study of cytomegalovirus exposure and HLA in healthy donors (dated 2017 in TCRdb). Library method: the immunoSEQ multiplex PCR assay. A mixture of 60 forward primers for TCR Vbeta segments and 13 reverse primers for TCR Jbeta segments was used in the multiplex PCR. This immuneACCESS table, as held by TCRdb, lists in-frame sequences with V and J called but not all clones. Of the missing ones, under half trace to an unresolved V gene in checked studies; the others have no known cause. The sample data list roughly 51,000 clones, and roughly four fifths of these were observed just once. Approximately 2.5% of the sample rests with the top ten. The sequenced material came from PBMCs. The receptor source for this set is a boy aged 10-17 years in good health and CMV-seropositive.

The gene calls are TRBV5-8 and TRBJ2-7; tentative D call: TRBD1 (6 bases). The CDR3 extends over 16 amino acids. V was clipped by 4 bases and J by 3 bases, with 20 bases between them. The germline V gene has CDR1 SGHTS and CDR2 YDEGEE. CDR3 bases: TGTGCCAGCAGCCTGACCGGATTGGGGGCGGACTACGAGCAGTACTTC. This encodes CASSLTGLGADYEQYF.

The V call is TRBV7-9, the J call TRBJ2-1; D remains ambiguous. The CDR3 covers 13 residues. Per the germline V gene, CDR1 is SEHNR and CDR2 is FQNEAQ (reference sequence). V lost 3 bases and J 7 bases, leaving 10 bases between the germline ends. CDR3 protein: CASSFPSENEQFF. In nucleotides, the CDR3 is TGTGCCAGCAGCTTCCCCTCTGAGAATGAGCAGTTCTTC. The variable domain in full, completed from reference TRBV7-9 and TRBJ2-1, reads DTGVSQNPRHKITKRGQNVTFRCDPISEHNRLYWYRQTLGQGPEFLTYFQNEAQLEKSRLLSDRFSAERPKGSFSTLEIQRTEQGDSAMYLCASSFPSENEQFFGPGTRLTVL.

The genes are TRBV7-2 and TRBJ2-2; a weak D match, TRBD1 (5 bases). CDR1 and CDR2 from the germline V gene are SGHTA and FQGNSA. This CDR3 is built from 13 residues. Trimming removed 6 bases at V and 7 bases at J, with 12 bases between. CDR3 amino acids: CASSSRRGGELFF. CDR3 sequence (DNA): TGTGCCAGCAGTTCCCGTAGGGGCGGGGAGCTGTTTTTT.